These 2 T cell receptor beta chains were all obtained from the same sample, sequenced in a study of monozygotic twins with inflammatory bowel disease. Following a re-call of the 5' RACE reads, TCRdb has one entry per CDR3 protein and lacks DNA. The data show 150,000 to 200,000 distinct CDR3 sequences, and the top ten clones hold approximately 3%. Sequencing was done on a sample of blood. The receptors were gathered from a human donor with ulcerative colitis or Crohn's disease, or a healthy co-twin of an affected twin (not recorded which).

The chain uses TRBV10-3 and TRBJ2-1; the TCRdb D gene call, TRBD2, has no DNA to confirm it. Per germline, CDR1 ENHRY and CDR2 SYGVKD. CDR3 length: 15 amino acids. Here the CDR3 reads CAISPLGGGDNEQFF.

Here the CDR3 reads CASSSDRFYEQYF. The chain links TRBV6-6 to TRBJ2-7; the TCRdb D gene call, TRBD1, has no DNA to confirm it. Germline CDR1 reads MNHNY; CDR2 reads SVGAGI (reference sequence). This CDR3 contains 13 residues.